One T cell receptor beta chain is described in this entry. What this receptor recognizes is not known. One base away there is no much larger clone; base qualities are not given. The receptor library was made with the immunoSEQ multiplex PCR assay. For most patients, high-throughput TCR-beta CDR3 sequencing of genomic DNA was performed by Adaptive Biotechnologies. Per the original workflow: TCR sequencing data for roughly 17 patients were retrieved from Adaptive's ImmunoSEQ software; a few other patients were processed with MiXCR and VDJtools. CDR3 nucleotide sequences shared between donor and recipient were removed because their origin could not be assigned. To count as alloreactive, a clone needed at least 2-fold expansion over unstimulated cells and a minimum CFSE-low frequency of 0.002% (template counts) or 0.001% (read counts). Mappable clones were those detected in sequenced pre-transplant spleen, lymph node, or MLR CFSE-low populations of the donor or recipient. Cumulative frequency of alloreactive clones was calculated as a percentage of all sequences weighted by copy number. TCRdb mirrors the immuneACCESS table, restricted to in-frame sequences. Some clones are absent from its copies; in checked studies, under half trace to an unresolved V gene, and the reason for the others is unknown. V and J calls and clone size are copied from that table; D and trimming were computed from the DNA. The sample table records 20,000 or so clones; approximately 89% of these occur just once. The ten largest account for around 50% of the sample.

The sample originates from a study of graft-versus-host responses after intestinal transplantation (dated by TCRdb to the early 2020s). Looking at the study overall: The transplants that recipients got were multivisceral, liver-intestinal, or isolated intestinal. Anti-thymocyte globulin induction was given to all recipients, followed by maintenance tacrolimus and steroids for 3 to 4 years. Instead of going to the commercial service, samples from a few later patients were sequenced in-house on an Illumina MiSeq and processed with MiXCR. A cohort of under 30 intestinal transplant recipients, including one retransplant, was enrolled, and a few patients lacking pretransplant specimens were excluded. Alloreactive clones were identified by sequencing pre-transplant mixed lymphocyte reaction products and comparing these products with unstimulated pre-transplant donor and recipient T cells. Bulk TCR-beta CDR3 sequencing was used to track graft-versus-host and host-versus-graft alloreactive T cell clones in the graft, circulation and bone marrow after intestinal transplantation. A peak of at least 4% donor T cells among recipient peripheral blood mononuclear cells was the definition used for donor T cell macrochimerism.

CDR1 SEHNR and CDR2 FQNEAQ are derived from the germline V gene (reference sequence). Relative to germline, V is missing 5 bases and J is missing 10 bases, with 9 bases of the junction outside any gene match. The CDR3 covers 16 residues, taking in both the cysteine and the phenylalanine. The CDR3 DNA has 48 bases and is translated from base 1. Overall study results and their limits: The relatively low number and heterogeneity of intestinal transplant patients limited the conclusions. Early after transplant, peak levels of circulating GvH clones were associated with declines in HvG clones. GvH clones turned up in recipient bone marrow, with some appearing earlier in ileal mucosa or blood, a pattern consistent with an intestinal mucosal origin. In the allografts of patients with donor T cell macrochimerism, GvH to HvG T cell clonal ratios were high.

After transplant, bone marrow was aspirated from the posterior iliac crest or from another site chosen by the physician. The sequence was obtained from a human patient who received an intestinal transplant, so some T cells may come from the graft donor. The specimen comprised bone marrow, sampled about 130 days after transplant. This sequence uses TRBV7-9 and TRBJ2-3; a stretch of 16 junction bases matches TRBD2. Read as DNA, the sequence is TGTGCCAGCAGCCCGTTTGGGACTAGCGGGAGGGATGCGCAGTATTTT. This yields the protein CASSPFGTSGRDAQYF. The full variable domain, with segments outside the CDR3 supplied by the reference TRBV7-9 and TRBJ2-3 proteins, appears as DTGVSQNPRHKITKRGQNVTFRCDPISEHNRLYWYRQTLGQGPEFLTYFQNEAQLEKSRLLSDRFSAERPKGSFSTLEIQRTEQGDSAMYLCASSPFGTSGRDAQYFGPGTRLTVL.